The next 12 T cell receptor beta chains were all read from a single sample in a study of shared T cell receptors in the human thymus. Sequencing was performed with immunoSEQ multiplex PCR; in TCRdb, only in-frame clones are kept and a portion is missing. Among hundreds of thousands of clones, approximately 87% were seen once, and the ten largest hold roughly 0.0087%. The same sample was also used in a study of human thymus T cells.

The specimen was thymocytes. These receptors all come from a boy less than two years old with a congenital heart defect.

This chain connects TRBV5-1 to TRBJ2-7; 9 bases are shared with TRBD2. The germline CDR1 and CDR2 sequences are SGHRS and YFSETQ. The CDR3 covers 15 residues. V shed 2 bases, J shed 2 bases, and the junction held 5 bases outside the gene matches. The CDR3 sequence: CASSFWSGRTYEQYF. The DNA for the CDR3 is TGCGCCAGCAGCTTTTGGAGCGGGAGGACCTACGAGCAGTACTTC.

The rearrangement links TRBV27 to TRBJ1-5; D ambiguous. Germline CDR1 MNHEY, CDR2 SMNVEV (reference sequence). V dropped 6 bases and J dropped 9 bases, with 18 bases sitting between them. This CDR3 is built from 14 residues. CDR3 sequence: CASRENSAVGPQHF. As DNA, the CDR3 is TGTGCCAGCAGGGAGAACTCCGCCGTTGGGCCCCAGCATTTT.

The J gene is TRBJ2-7, the V gene TRBV5-6; possible D gene TRBD2, 6 bases. Germline lookup yields CDR1 SGHDT and CDR2 YYEEEE. The CDR3 contains 15 residues. V lost 3 bases to trimming and J lost 3 bases, with 16 bases between them. The CDR3 reads CASSSRRDGSYEQYF. For the CDR3, the DNA is TGTGCCAGCAGCTCGCGCCGGGACGGGAGCTACGAGCAGTACTTC. The full variable domain, with the rest looked up from reference TRBV5-6 and TRBJ2-7, is DAGVTQSPTHLIKTRGQQVTLRCSPKSGHDTVSWYQQALGQGPQFIFQYYEEEERQRGNFPDRFSGHQFPNYSSELNVNALLLGDSALYLCASSSRRDGSYEQYFGPGTRLTVT.

J is TRBJ2-6 and V is TRBV7-2; D may be TRBD1 (5 bases). V shed 2 bases and J shed 4 bases, with 18 bases lying between them. The CDR3 covers 18 residues. Germline V gives CDR1 SGHTA, CDR2 FQGNSA. The CDR3 spells CASSLQVRVGSGANVLTF. The CDR3 coding sequence is TGTGCCAGCAGCTTACAGGTCAGGGTGGGGTCAGGGGCCAACGTCCTGACTTTC.

The chain combines TRBV7-2 with TRBJ1-1; tentative D call: TRBD1 (5 bases). Per the germline V gene, CDR1 is SGHTA and CDR2 is FQGNSA. The CDR3 is made up of 18 amino acids. V was clipped by 1 base and J by 3 bases, with 21 bases between them. The CDR3 loop is CASSLEPRDSVPHTEAFF. DNA for the CDR3: TGTGCCAGCAGCTTAGAGCCCCGCGACAGTGTCCCGCACACTGAAGCTTTCTTT.

This chain uses TRBV7-8 with TRBJ2-3; a possible D gene is TRBD2 (5 bases). Germline values: CDR1 SGHVS, CDR2 FQNEAQ. V dropped 2 bases and J dropped 3 bases, with 12 bases sitting between them. The CDR3 sequence is 15 residues long. CDR3 sequence (DNA): TGTGCCAGCAGCTTACCCCAGGACTTGACAGATACGCAGTATTTT. Translation: CASSLPQDLTDTQYF. Full variable domain (rest looked up from reference TRBV7-8 and TRBJ2-3): GAGVSQSPRYKVAKRGQDVALRCDPISGHVSLFWYQQALGQGPEFLTYFQNEAQLDKSGLPSDRFFAERPEGSVSTLKIQRTQQEDSAVYLCASSLPQDLTDTQYFGPGTRLTVL.

The V call is TRBV27, the J call TRBJ2-7, with D unresolved. This CDR3 region has 15 residues. Trimming cost V 5 bases and J 1 base, with 15 bases left between them. From germline, CDR1 is MNHEY and CDR2 SMNVEV (reference sequence). CDR3 coding DNA: TGTGCCAGCAGTGAAGAGAGGTACAATTCCTACGAGCAGTACTTC. Its protein is CASSEERYNSYEQYF.

V usage is TRBV5-1 and J usage is TRBJ1-1; D is uncertain. Looked up from germline, CDR1 is SGHRS and CDR2 is YFSETQ. This CDR3 contains 13 residues. V lost 2 bases to trimming and J lost 4 bases, with 9 bases between them. In DNA, the CDR3 is TGCGCCAGCAGCTTTTTGGGAGGCACTGAAGCTTTCTTT. Translating it yields CASSFLGGTEAFF.

The V gene is TRBV15, the J gene TRBJ2-5, with 8 bases aligning to TRBD2. The V and J ends lost 0 bases and 4 bases, in that order; junction bases with no gene match: 7. CDR1 and CDR2 (germline): LNHNV, YYDKDF (reference sequence). The CDR3 sequence is 16 residues long. Here the CDR3 reads CATSRDIAGSAETQYF. CDR3 coding DNA: TGTGCCACCAGCAGAGATATAGCGGGATCCGCAGAGACCCAGTACTTC.

V usage is TRBV28 and J usage is TRBJ2-2; D possibly corresponds to TRBD1 (6 bases). This CDR3 region has 15 residues. The germline V gene has CDR1 MDHEN and CDR2 SYDVKM. V dropped 2 bases and J dropped 6 bases, with 13 bases sitting between them. The CDR3 bases are TGTGCCAGCAGTTTAGCCACGACAGGTCCCGGGGAGCTGTTTTTT. Its protein is CASSLATTGPGELFF.

V usage is TRBV27 and J usage is TRBJ2-2; 7 bases agree with TRBD1. Trimming removed 9 bases from V and 1 base from J; junction bases left unmatched: 5. Germline-derived CDR1 and CDR2 are MNHEY and SMNVEV (reference sequence). The CDR3 spans 14 residues. The CDR3 spells CASQTGVNTGELFF. In DNA form, the CDR3 reads TGTGCCAGTCAAACAGGGGTGAACACCGGGGAGCTGTTTTTT.

This clone was recorded only once. This chain uses TRBV7-9 with TRBJ2-2; TRBD2 aligns across 13 bases. The J segment lost 7 bases and the V segment lost 3 bases, leaving 8 bases of the junction unmatched. This CDR3 is built from 17 residues. CDR1 and CDR2 from the germline V gene are SEHNR and FQNEAQ (reference sequence). The CDR3 region is CASSFPGTSGKGGELFF. The CDR3 DNA is TGTGCCAGCAGCTTCCCCGGGACTAGCGGGAAGGGCGGGGAGCTGTTTTTT.